This T cell receptor (beta chain) originates from a study of siplizumab effects on memory and regulatory T cells. The junction had 6 bases not matched to a gene; V was cut back by 0 bases and J by 1 base. CDR3 length: 18 residues. The study's findings and limits: Just a small share of alloreactive clones was traced back to unstimulated subsets. Naive T cell populations appeared to exhibit greater diversity than memory cells and appeared to be major alloresponse contributors. Assignment of a naive or memory phenotype failed for roughly 80-96% of the proliferating CD4+ or CD8+ clones. The authors did not confirm suppressive function in proliferating Tregs from siplizumab cultures.

On this clone: As yet, its antigen is unknown.

Some clones are missing from TCRdb's copy, which holds only in-frame ones; the method was immunoSEQ multiplex PCR. The table records about 91,000 clones, around 97% of them present only once. This receptor was taken from a human donor in good health. The rearrangement links TRBV5-3 to TRBJ1-5; 11 positions match TRBD1. TRBV5-3 qualifies as an ORF whose function is uncertain. The sequenced sample was naive CD4+ T cells sorted from blood. The CDR3 bases are TGTGCCAGAAGCTTGGCCGGACAGGGGGCGCGGAGCAATCAGCCCCAGCATTTT. Protein product: CARSLAGQGARSNQPQHF.